This record looks at one T cell receptor beta chain sequence and its context. Its antigen is currently unknown. The data were obtained in a study of OX40 agonist ivuxolimab in advanced cancers. Study-level information: Three dose-escalation patients had partial responses: one with hepatocellular carcinoma and two with cutaneous melanoma. Findings and caveats of the study: More expanded clones were found, on average, in CD8+ than in CD4+ T cells.

Using immunoSEQ multiplex PCR, the repertoire was profiled, and TCRdb retains in-frame clones only, with some absent. This sample has tens of thousands of clones; 88% occur once, and the top ten carry roughly 3.2%. Germline CDR1 and CDR2: MDHEN and SYDVKM. This CDR3 contains 13 residues. V was trimmed by 8 bases and J by 10 bases, leaving 20 bases between them. This chain connects TRBV28 to TRBJ1-1, with D maybe TRBD1 (6 bases). This TCR derives from an adult with an advanced solid tumor such as melanoma, head and neck, liver or kidney cancer. The input for sequencing was CD4+ or CD8+ T cells sorted from blood, taken in a trial of the OX40 agonist ivuxolimab. For the CDR3, the DNA is TGTGCCAGCTGGGGGCGGCTTAGGGGGGTAGCTTTCTTT. This encodes CASWGRLRGVAFF.